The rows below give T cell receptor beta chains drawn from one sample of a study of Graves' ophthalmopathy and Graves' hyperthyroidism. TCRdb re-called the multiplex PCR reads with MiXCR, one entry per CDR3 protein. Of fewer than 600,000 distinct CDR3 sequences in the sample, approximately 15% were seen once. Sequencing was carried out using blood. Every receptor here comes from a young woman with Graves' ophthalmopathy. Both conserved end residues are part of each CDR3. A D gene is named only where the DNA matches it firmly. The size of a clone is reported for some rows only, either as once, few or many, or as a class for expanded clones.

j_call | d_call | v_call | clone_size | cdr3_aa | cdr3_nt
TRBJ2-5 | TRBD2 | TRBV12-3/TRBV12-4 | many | CASSGTSGAIRRETQYF | TGTGCCAGCAGCGGGACTAGCGGGGCCATCCGGAGGGAGACCCAGTACTTC
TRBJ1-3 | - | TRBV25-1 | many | CASSEWEQTGSGNTIYF | TGTGCCAGCAGTGAATGGGAACAGACAGGCTCTGGAAACACCATATATTTT
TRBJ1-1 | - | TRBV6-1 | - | CASSGQLDLNTEAFF | TGTGCCAGCAGTGGTCAATTGGACCTGAACACTGAAGCTTTCTTT
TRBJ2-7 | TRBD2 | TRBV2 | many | CASSPRLAGSYEQYF | TGTGCCAGCAGTCCGAGACTAGCGGGAAGCTACGAGCAGTACTTC
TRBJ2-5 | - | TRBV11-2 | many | CASSSHRATYQETQYF | TGTGCCAGCAGCTCTCACAGGGCCACGTACCAAGAGACCCAGTACTTC
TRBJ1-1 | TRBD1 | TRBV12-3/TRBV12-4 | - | CASSSTGGKTEAFF | TGTGCCAGCAGTTCGACAGGGGGTAAGACTGAAGCTTTCTTT
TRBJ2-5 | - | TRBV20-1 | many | CSARGGLETQYF | TGCAGTGCTAGAGGCGGGTTAGAGACCCAGTACTTC
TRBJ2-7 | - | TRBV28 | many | CASSSRSEQYF | TGTGCCAGCAGTTCTAGATCCGAGCAGTACTTC
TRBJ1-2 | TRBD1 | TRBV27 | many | CASSFSRTGGLGYTF | TGTGCCAGCAGTTTTTCAAGGACAGGGGGCCTTGGCTACACCTTC
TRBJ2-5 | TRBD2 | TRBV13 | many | CASNEAGASGSGETQYF | TGTGCCAGCAACGAGGCAGGGGCTAGCGGGAGTGGAGAGACCCAGTACTTC
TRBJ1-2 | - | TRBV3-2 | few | CASSQDLSSANYGYTF | TGTGCCAGCAGCCAAGATCTGAGTAGTGCGAACTATGGCTACACCTTC
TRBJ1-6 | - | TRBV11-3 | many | CASSSPGRASYNSPLHF | TGTGCCAGCAGCTCCCCGGGGAGGGCATCCTATAATTCACCCCTCCACTTT
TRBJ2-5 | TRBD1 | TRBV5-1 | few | CASSRDRGLDETQYF | TGCGCCAGCAGCCGGGACAGGGGGCTTGACGAGACCCAGTACTTC
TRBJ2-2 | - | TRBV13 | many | CASSSHQGPGELFF | TGTGCCAGCAGCAGCCACCAGGGACCCGGGGAGCTGTTTTTT